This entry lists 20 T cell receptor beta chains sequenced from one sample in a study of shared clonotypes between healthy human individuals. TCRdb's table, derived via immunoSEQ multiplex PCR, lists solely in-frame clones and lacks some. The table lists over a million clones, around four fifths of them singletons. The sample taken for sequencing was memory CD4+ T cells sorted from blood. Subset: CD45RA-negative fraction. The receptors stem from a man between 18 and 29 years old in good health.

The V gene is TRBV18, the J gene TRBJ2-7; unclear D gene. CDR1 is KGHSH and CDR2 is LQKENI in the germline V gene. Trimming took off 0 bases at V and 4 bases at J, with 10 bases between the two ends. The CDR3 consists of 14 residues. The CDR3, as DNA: TGTGCCAGCTCACCACCGGGTTTCATGTACGAGCAGTACTTC. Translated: CASSPPGFMYEQYF.

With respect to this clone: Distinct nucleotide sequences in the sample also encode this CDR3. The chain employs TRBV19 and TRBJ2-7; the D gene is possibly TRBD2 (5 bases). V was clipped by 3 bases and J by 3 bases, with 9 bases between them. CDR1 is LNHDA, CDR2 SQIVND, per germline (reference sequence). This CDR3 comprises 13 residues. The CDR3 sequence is CASSIEGNYEQYF. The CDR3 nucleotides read TGTGCCAGTAGTATCGAGGGTAACTACGAGCAGTACTTC. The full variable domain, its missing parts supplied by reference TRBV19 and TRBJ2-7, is DGGITQSPKYLFRKEGQNVTLSCEQNLNHDAMYWYRQDPGQGLRLIYYSQIVNDFQKGDIAEGYSVSREKKESFPLTVTSAQKNPTAFYLCASSIEGNYEQYFGPGTRLTVT.

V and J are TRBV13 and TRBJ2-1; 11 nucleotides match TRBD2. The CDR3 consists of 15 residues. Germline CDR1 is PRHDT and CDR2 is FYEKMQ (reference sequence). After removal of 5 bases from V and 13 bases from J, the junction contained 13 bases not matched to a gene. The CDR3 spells CASSLSGGAIRNQFF. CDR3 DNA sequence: TGTGCCAGCAGCCTTAGCGGGGGGGCAATAAGAAACCAGTTCTTC.

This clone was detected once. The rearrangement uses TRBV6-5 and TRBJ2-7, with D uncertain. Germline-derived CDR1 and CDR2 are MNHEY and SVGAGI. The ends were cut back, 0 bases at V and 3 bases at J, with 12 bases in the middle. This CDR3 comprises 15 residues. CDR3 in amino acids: CASSYSRQPYYEQYF. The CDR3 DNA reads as TGTGCCAGCAGTTACTCGCGGCAGCCCTACTACGAGCAGTACTTC.

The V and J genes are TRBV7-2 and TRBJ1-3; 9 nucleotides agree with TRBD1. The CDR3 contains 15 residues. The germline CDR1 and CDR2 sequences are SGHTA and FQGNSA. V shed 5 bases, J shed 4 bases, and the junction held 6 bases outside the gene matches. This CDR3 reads CASSPGTGKGNTIYF. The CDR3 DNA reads TGTGCCAGCAGCCCCGGGACAGGGAAGGGAAACACCATATATTTT.

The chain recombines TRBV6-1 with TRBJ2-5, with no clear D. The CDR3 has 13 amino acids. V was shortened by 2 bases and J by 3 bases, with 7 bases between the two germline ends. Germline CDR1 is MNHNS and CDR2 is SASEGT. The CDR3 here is CASSELREETQYF. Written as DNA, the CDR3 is TGTGCCAGCAGTGAATTGAGAGAAGAGACCCAGTACTTC.

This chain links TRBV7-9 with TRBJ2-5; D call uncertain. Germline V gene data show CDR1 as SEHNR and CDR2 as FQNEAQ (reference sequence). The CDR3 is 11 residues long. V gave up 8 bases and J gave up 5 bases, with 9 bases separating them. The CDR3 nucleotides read TGTGCCAGCCGAAGAGAGGAGACCCAGTACTTC. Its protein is CASRREETQYF. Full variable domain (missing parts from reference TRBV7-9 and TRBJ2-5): DTGVSQNPRHKITKRGQNVTFRCDPISEHNRLYWYRQTLGQGPEFLTYFQNEAQLEKSRLLSDRFSAERPKGSFSTLEIQRTEQGDSAMYLCASRREETQYFGPGTRLLVL.

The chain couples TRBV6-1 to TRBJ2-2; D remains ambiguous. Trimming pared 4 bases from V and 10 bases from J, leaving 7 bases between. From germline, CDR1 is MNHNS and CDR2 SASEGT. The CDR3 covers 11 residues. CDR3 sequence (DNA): TGTGCCAGCAGTGCACCTAAGGAGCTGTTTTTT. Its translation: CASSAPKELFF.

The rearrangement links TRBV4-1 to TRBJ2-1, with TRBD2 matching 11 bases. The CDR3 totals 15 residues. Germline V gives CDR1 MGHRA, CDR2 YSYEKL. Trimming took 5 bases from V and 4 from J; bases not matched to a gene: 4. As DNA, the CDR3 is TGCGCCAGCAGCTCTAGCGGGGGGAATTACAATGAGCAGTTCTTC. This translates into CASSSSGGNYNEQFF.

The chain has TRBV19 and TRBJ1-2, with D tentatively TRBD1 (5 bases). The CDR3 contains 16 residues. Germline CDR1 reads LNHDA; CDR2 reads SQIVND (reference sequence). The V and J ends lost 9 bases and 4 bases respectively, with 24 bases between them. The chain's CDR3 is CASLTLSQGDGYGYTF. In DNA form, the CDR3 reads TGTGCCAGCCTAACACTTTCGCAGGGAGACGGCTATGGCTACACCTTC.

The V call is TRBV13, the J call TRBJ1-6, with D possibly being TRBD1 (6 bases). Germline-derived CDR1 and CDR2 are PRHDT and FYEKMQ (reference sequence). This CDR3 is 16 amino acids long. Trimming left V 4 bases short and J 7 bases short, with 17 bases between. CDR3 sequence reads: CASSYSTGFGNSPLHF. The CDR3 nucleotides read TGTGCCAGCAGCTATTCCACAGGGTTTGGCAATTCACCCCTCCACTTT. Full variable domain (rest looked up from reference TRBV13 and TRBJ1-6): AAGVIQSPRHLIKEKRETATLKCYPIPRHDTVYWYQQGPGQDPQFLISFYEKMQSDKGSIPDRFSAQQFSDYHSELNMSSLELGDSALYFCASSYSTGFGNSPLHFGNGTRLTVT.

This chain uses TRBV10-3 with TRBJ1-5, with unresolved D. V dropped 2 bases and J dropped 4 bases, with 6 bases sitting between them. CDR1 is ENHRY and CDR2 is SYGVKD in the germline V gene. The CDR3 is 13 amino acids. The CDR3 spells CAISEKANQPQHF. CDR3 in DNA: TGTGCCATCAGTGAGAAAGCTAATCAGCCCCAGCATTTT.

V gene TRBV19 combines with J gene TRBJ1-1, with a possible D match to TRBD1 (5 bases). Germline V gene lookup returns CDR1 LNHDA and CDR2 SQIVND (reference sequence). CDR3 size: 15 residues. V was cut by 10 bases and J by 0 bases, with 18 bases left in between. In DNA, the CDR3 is TGTGCCACCACCACCGCGGGGGTGATGAACACTGAAGCTTTCTTT. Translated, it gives CATTTAGVMNTEAFF.

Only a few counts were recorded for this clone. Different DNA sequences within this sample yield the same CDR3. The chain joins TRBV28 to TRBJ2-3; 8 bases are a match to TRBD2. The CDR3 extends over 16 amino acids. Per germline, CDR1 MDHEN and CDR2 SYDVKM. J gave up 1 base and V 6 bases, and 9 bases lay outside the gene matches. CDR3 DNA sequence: TGTGCCAGCAGCCCCCCAGCGGGAGACGGCACAGATACGCAGTATTTT. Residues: CASSPPAGDGTDTQYF. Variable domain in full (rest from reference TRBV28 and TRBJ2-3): DVKVTQSSRYLVKRTGEKVFLECVQDMDHENMFWYRQDPGLGLRLIYFSYDVKMKEKGDIPEGYSVSREKKERFSLILESASTNQTSMYLCASSPPAGDGTDTQYFGPGTRLTVL.

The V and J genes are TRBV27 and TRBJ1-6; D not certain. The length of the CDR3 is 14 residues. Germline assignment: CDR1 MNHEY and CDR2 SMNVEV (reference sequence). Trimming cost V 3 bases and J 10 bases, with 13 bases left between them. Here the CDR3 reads CASSLEGRGSPLHF. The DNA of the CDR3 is TGTGCCAGCAGTTTGGAGGGTAGAGGATCACCCCTCCACTTT.

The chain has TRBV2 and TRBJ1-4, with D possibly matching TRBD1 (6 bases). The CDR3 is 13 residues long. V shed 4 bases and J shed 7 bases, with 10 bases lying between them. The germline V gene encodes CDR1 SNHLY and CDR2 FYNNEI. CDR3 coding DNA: TGTGCCAGCAGTGCAGGGGCGGGTGAAAAACTGTTTTTT. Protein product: CASSAGAGEKLFF. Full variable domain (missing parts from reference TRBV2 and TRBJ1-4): EPEVTQTPSHQVTQMGQEVILRCVPISNHLYFYWYRQILGQKVEFLVSFYNNEISEKSEIFDDQFSVERPDGSNFTLKIRSTKLEDSAMYFCASSAGAGEKLFFGSGTQLSVL.

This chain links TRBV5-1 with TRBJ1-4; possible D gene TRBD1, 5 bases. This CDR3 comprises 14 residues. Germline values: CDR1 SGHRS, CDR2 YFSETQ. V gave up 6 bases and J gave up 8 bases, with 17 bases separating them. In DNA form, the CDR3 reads TGCGCCAGCACCCGACAGACCTTAGACGAAAAACTGTTTTTT. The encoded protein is CASTRQTLDEKLFF.

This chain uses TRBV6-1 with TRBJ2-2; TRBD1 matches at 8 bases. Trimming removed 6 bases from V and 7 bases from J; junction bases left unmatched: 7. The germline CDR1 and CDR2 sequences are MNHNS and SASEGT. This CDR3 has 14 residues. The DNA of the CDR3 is TGTGCCAGCAGGGACAGGGCGAACGGCGGGGAGCTGTTTTTT. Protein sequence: CASRDRANGGELFF.

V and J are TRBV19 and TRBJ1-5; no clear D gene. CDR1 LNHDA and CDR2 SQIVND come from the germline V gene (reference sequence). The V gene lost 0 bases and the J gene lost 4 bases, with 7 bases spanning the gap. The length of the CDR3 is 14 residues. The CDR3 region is CASSIDGRNQPQHF. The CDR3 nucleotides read TGTGCCAGTAGTATAGACGGAAGAAATCAGCCCCAGCATTTT.

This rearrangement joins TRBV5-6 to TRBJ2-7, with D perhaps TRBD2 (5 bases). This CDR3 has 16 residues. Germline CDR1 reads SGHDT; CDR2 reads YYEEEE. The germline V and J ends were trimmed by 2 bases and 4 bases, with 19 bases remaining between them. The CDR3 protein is CASSFLYGKTPYEQYF. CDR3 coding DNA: TGTGCCAGCAGCTTTCTCTACGGGAAAACCCCATACGAGCAGTACTTC.